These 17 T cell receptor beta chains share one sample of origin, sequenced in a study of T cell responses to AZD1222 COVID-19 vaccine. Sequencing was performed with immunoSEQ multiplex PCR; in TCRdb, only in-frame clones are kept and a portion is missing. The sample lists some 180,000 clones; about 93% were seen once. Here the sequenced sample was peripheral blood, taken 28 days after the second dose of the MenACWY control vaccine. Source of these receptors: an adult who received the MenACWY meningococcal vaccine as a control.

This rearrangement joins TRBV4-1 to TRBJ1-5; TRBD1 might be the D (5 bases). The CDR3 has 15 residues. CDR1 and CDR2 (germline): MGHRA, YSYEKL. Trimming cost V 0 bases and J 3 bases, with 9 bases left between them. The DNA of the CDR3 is TGCGCCAGCAGCCAAGAGAACAGGAACAATCAGCCCCAGCATTTT. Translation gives CASSQENRNNQPQHF.

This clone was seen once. The CDR3 loop is CASSPDTGMIGSPLHF. In nucleotides, the CDR3 is TGTGCCAGCTCACCGGACACAGGGATGATAGGGTCACCCCTCCACTTT. The rearrangement joins TRBV18 to TRBJ1-6, with TRBD1 as a possible D gene (6 bases). The CDR3 consists of 16 residues. V was pared by 3 bases and J by 10 bases, with 19 bases between. From germline, CDR1 is KGHSH and CDR2 LQKENI.

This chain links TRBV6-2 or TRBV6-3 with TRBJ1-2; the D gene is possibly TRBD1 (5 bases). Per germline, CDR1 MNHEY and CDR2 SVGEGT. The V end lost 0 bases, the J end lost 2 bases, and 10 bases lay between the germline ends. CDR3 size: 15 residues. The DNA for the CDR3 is TGTGCCAGCAGTTACTCGCGGGACGGAAACTATGGCTACACCTTC. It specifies CASSYSRDGNYGYTF.

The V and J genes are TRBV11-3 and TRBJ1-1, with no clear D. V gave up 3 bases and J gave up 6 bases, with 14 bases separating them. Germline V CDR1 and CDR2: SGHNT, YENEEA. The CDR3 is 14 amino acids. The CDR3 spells CASSLSRLHAEAFF. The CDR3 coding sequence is TGTGCCAGCAGCTTGAGCAGACTCCACGCTGAAGCTTTCTTT.

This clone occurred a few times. The CDR3 loop reads CASSYSRVARETQYF. CDR3 nucleotide sequence: TGTGCCAGCAGTTACTCGAGAGTAGCACGTGAGACCCAGTACTTC. The genes are TRBV6-5 and TRBJ2-5; D remains unclear. Looked up from germline, CDR1 is MNHEY and CDR2 is SVGAGI. The CDR3 is 15 residues long. V lost 0 bases to trimming and J lost 5 bases, with 13 bases between them.

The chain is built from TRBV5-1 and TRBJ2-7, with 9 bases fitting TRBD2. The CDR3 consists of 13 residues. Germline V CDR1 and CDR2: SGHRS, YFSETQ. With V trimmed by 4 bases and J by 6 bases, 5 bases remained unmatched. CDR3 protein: CASSPARGGEQYF. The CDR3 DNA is TGCGCCAGCAGCCCCGCGCGGGGGGGCGAGCAGTACTTC.

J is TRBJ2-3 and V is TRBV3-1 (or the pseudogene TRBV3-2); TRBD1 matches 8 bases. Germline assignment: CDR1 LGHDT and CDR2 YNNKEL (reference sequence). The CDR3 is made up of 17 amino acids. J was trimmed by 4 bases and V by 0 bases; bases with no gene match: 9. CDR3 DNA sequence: TGTGCCAGCAGCCAAGACGCCTGGACAGGGAGGCCAGATACGCAGTATTTT. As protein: CASSQDAWTGRPDTQYF.

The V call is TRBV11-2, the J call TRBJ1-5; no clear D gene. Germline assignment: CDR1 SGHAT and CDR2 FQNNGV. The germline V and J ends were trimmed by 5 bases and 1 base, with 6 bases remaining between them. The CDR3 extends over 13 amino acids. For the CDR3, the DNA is TGTGCCAGCAGCCTGGACAGCAATCAGCCCCAGCATTTT. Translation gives CASSLDSNQPQHF.

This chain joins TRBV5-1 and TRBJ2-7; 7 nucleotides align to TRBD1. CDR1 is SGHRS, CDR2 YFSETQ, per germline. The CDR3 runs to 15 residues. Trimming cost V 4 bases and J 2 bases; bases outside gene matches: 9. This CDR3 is CASSPRDSLTYEQYF. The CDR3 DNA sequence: TGCGCCAGCAGCCCAAGGGACAGCTTAACCTACGAGCAGTACTTC.

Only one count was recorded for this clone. CDR3 protein: CASSLGTGFNSPLHF. CDR3 coding DNA: TGTGCCAGCAGCCTTGGGACAGGGTTTAATTCACCCCTCCACTTT. The rearrangement joins TRBV27 to TRBJ1-6; 9 bases are a match to TRBD1. V dropped 6 bases and J dropped 6; count of bases not matched to a gene: 6. This CDR3 contains 15 residues. Germline V gene data show CDR1 as MNHEY and CDR2 as SMNVEV (reference sequence).

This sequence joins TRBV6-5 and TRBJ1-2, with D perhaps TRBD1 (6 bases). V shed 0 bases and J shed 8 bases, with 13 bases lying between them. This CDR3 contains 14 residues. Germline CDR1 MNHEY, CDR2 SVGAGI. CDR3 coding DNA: TGTGCCAGCAGTTACTCTGAGACAGGAGGCGGCTACACCTTC. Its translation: CASSYSETGGGYTF.

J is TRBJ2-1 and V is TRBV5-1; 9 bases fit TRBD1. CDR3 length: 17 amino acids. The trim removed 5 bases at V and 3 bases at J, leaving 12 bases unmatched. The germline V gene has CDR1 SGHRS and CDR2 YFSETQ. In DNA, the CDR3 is TGCGCCAGCAGACAGGGGGCCAACGTTTTCGACTACAATGAGCAGTTCTTC. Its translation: CASRQGANVFDYNEQFF.

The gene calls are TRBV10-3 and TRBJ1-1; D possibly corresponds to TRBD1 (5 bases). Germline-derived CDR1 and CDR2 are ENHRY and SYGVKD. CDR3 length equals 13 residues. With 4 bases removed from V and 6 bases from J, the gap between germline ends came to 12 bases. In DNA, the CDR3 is TGTGCCATCAGTGTAGGCAGGGAGGCTGAAGCTTTCTTT. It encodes CAISVGREAEAFF.

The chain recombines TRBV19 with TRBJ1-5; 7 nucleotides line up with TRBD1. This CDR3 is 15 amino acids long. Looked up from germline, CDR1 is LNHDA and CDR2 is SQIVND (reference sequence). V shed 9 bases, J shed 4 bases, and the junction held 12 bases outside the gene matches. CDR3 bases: TGTGCCAGCAAAGACAGGGAGGGTGGGAATCAGCCCCAGCATTTT. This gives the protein CASKDREGGNQPQHF.

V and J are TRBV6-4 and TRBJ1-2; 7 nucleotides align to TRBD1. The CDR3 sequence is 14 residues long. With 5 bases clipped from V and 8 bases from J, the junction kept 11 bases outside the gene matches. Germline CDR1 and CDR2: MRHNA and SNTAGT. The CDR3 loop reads CASSPTGVAGGYTF. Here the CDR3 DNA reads TGTGCCAGCAGTCCCACAGGGGTAGCGGGAGGCTACACCTTC.

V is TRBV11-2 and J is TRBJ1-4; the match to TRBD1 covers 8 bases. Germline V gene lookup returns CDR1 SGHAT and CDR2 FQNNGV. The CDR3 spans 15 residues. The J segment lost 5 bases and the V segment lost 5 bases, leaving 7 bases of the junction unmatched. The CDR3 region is CASSHPTGVNEKLFF. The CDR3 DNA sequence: TGTGCCAGCAGCCACCCGACAGGGGTAAATGAAAAACTGTTTTTT.

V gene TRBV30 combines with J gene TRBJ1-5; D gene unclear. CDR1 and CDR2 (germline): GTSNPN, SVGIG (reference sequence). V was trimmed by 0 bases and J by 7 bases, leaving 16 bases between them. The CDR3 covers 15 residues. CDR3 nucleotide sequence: TGTGCCTGGAGTGTGCGGGCTCAACCCGGGCAGCCCCAGCATTTT. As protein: CAWSVRAQPGQPQHF.